These T cell receptor beta chains were read from a single sample in a study of blood T cell repertoires in COVID-19. TCRdb's table, derived via immunoSEQ multiplex PCR, lists solely in-frame clones and lacks some. Altogether roughly 220,000 clones are present, roughly 84% being singletons, with the ten largest covering under 3.5%. Sample: peripheral blood. Source of these receptors: a man aged 45-60 years who had recovered from COVID-19. Each CDR3 is given with its conserved first and last residue. Fields, in order: CDR3 protein, CDR3 DNA, V gene, D gene, clone size, J gene. The D gene is left open where the match is weak. Size is omitted from some rows. Given values are once, few, many or a class for expanded clones.

cdr3_aa: CASSFSGEGTQYF; cdr3_nt: TGTGCCAGCAGTTTCTCCGGGGAGGGGACCCAGTACTTC; v_call: TRBV28; d_call: TRBD2; clone_size: .; j_call: TRBJ2-5
cdr3_aa: CASSLSKGTEAFF; cdr3_nt: TGTGCCAGCAGTTTAAGTAAGGGGACTGAAGCTTTCTTT; v_call: TRBV27; d_call: .; clone_size: .; j_call: TRBJ1-1
cdr3_aa: CASSMGPGGRASYEQYF; cdr3_nt: TGTGCCAGCAGTATGGGCCCGGGCGGGAGGGCCTCCTACGAGCAGTACTTC; v_call: TRBV28; d_call: TRBD2; clone_size: .; j_call: TRBJ2-7
cdr3_aa: CAWSVGLAGGPGNEQFF; cdr3_nt: TGTGCCTGGAGTGTTGGACTAGCGGGAGGGCCTGGGAATGAGCAGTTCTTC; v_call: TRBV30; d_call: TRBD2; clone_size: .; j_call: TRBJ2-1
cdr3_aa: CASSQVSPPTGSSYEQYF; cdr3_nt: TGTGCCAGCAGCCAAGTGTCACCCCCGACAGGGTCATCCTACGAGCAGTACTTC; v_call: TRBV14; d_call: TRBD1; clone_size: .; j_call: TRBJ2-7
cdr3_aa: CASSAGGYEQYF; cdr3_nt: TGTGCCAGTAGCGCCGGAGGCTACGAGCAGTACTTC; v_call: TRBV19; d_call: .; clone_size: .; j_call: TRBJ2-7
cdr3_aa: CASSQDRPPGIGYGYTF; cdr3_nt: TGCGCCAGCAGCCAAGATCGCCCCCCAGGGATCGGCTATGGCTACACCTTC; v_call: TRBV4-1; d_call: .; clone_size: .; j_call: TRBJ1-2
cdr3_aa: CASSEYVDEQFF; cdr3_nt: TGTGCCAGCAGTGAATATGTAGATGAGCAGTTCTTC; v_call: TRBV25-1; d_call: .; clone_size: once; j_call: TRBJ2-1
cdr3_aa: CASSPVGSFNEQFF; cdr3_nt: TGTGCCAGCAGCCCTGTAGGGAGTTTCAATGAGCAGTTCTTC; v_call: TRBV9; d_call: .; clone_size: .; j_call: TRBJ2-1
cdr3_aa: CASNSDRGGINSPLHF; cdr3_nt: TGTGCCAGCAACTCGGACAGGGGGGGAATTAATTCACCCCTCCACTTT; v_call: TRBV7-8; d_call: TRBD1; clone_size: .; j_call: TRBJ1-6
cdr3_aa: CASSLVGGSRETQYF; cdr3_nt: TGTGCCAGCAGCCTCGTTGGCGGGAGCCGTGAGACCCAGTACTTC; v_call: TRBV11-2; d_call: TRBD2; clone_size: .; j_call: TRBJ2-5
cdr3_aa: CASLRGNNGYTF; cdr3_nt: TGTGCCAGCCTGAGGGGGAATAATGGCTACACCTTC; v_call: TRBV12-3/TRBV12-4; d_call: .; clone_size: .; j_call: TRBJ1-2
cdr3_aa: CASKPGQGNQPQHF; cdr3_nt: TGTGCCAGCAAACCGGGACAGGGAAATCAGCCCCAGCATTTT; v_call: TRBV28; d_call: TRBD1; clone_size: .; j_call: TRBJ1-5
cdr3_aa: CASSTLAGSKNIQYF; cdr3_nt: TGTGCCAGCAGTACGCTAGCGGGATCGAAAAACATTCAGTACTTC; v_call: TRBV6-6; d_call: TRBD2; clone_size: .; j_call: TRBJ2-4
cdr3_aa: CASRTSSEPSYEQYF; cdr3_nt: TGTGCCAGCAGGACTTCTAGCGAACCATCCTACGAGCAGTACTTC; v_call: TRBV27; d_call: .; clone_size: .; j_call: TRBJ2-7
cdr3_aa: CASSEAPDSIYSNQPQHF; cdr3_nt: TGTGCCAGCAGTGAAGCGCCGGACTCCATTTATAGCAATCAGCCCCAGCATTTT; v_call: TRBV6-1; d_call: .; clone_size: .; j_call: TRBJ1-5
cdr3_aa: CASSLGLPSNQPQHF; cdr3_nt: TGTGCCAGCTCACTAGGACTGCCTTCCAATCAGCCCCAGCATTTT; v_call: TRBV18; d_call: .; clone_size: .; j_call: TRBJ1-5
cdr3_aa: CASSPRQGSAGNTIYF; cdr3_nt: TGCGCCAGCAGCCCACGACAGGGGTCGGCTGGAAACACCATATATTTT; v_call: TRBV5-1; d_call: TRBD1; clone_size: once; j_call: TRBJ1-3
cdr3_aa: CASRLQGGDATIYF; cdr3_nt: TGTGCCAGCAGACTACAGGGTGGGGACGCCACCATATATTTT; v_call: TRBV6-6; d_call: .; clone_size: once; j_call: TRBJ1-3
cdr3_aa: CAISAFGQGRANYGYTF; cdr3_nt: TGTGCCATCAGTGCATTTGGGCAGGGGAGGGCTAACTATGGCTACACCTTC; v_call: TRBV10-3; d_call: .; clone_size: .; j_call: TRBJ1-2
cdr3_aa: CASSWGVAYNEQFF; cdr3_nt: TGTGCCAGTAGTTGGGGAGTAGCCTACAATGAGCAGTTCTTC; v_call: TRBV19; d_call: .; clone_size: .; j_call: TRBJ2-1
cdr3_aa: CASRSGANVLTF; cdr3_nt: TGTGCCAGCCGCTCTGGGGCCAACGTCCTGACTTTC; v_call: TRBV27; d_call: .; clone_size: .; j_call: TRBJ2-6
cdr3_aa: CASSLWTGRNVNEQFF; cdr3_nt: TGTGCCAGCAGTTTATGGACAGGTCGAAATGTCAATGAGCAGTTCTTC; v_call: TRBV27; d_call: TRBD1; clone_size: .; j_call: TRBJ2-1
cdr3_aa: CASSLAAGRSLVF; cdr3_nt: TGTGCCAGCAGCTTAGCGGCGGGACGGAGCTTAGTCTTC; v_call: TRBV7-9; d_call: .; clone_size: .; j_call: TRBJ2-1
cdr3_aa: CASSPDRTSGANVLTF; cdr3_nt: TGCGCCAGCAGTCCGGACAGGACCTCTGGGGCCAACGTCCTGACTTTC; v_call: TRBV10-1; d_call: TRBD1; clone_size: .; j_call: TRBJ2-6
cdr3_aa: CASSRDLGEKLFF; cdr3_nt: TGCGCCAGCAGCAGGGACTTGGGTGAAAAACTGTTTTTT; v_call: TRBV5-1; d_call: .; clone_size: .; j_call: TRBJ1-4
cdr3_aa: CASSPRSLAGGSDTQYF; cdr3_nt: TGTGCCAGCAGCCCGCGCAGCCTAGCGGGAGGGTCAGATACGCAGTATTTT; v_call: TRBV7-9; d_call: TRBD2; clone_size: .; j_call: TRBJ2-3
cdr3_aa: CASSFSGLATPGETQYF; cdr3_nt: TGTGCCAGCAGTTTCAGTGGACTAGCTACCCCAGGGGAGACCCAGTACTTC; v_call: TRBV27; d_call: TRBD2; clone_size: .; j_call: TRBJ2-5
cdr3_aa: CASSRSPSGQETQYF; cdr3_nt: TGTGCCAGCAGCCGATCACCTAGCGGCCAAGAGACCCAGTACTTC; v_call: TRBV3-1/TRBV3-2; d_call: TRBD2; clone_size: .; j_call: TRBJ2-5
cdr3_aa: CASSQRTGESNQPQHF; cdr3_nt: TGCGCCAGCAGCCAGCGGACAGGGGAGAGCAATCAGCCCCAGCATTTT; v_call: TRBV4-1; d_call: TRBD1; clone_size: .; j_call: TRBJ1-5
cdr3_aa: CASSYLGQGRHNEQFF; cdr3_nt: TGTGCCAGCAGTTACCTGGGACAGGGGAGGCACAATGAGCAGTTCTTC; v_call: TRBV6-2/TRBV6-3; d_call: TRBD1; clone_size: .; j_call: TRBJ2-1
cdr3_aa: CASSSAGTGVGELFF; cdr3_nt: TGCGCCAGCAGCTCAGCCGGGACAGGGGTCGGGGAGCTGTTTTTT; v_call: TRBV5-1; d_call: TRBD1; clone_size: once; j_call: TRBJ2-2
cdr3_aa: CASTSPSGRGEQYF; cdr3_nt: TGTGCCAGCACCTCTCCTAGCGGGAGGGGCGAGCAGTACTTC; v_call: TRBV7-9; d_call: TRBD2; clone_size: .; j_call: TRBJ2-7
cdr3_aa: CASKGSGRNEQFF; cdr3_nt: TGTGCCAGCAAAGGTAGCGGGAGAAATGAGCAGTTCTTC; v_call: TRBV11-1; d_call: TRBD2; clone_size: .; j_call: TRBJ2-1
cdr3_aa: CASRAQGTNTEAFF; cdr3_nt: TGTGCCAGCAGGGCACAGGGTACGAACACTGAAGCTTTCTTT; v_call: TRBV2; d_call: .; clone_size: .; j_call: TRBJ1-1
cdr3_aa: CASSSLQDRVWQPQHF; cdr3_nt: TGTGCCAGCAGTTCATTGCAAGACAGGGTATGGCAGCCCCAGCATTTT; v_call: TRBV28; d_call: TRBD1; clone_size: .; j_call: TRBJ1-5
cdr3_aa: CASSTTGSGYTF; cdr3_nt: TGTGCCAGCAGTACGACAGGATCCGGCTACACCTTC; v_call: TRBV28; d_call: .; clone_size: .; j_call: TRBJ1-2
cdr3_aa: CASSLWGGPSSGANVLTF; cdr3_nt: TGTGCCAGCAGTTTATGGGGGGGACCCTCGTCTGGGGCCAACGTCCTGACTTTC; v_call: TRBV27; d_call: TRBD2; clone_size: .; j_call: TRBJ2-6
cdr3_aa: CASRSGTAKAYEQYF; cdr3_nt: TGTGCCAGCAGGTCCGGGACTGCGAAAGCCTACGAGCAGTACTTC; v_call: TRBV6-5; d_call: .; clone_size: .; j_call: TRBJ2-7
cdr3_aa: CASSLGTSDFYEQYF; cdr3_nt: TGCGCCAGCAGCCTCGGGACTAGCGACTTCTACGAGCAGTACTTC; v_call: TRBV4-1; d_call: TRBD2; clone_size: .; j_call: TRBJ2-7
cdr3_aa: CASSRGFGNTIYF; cdr3_nt: TGTGCCAGTAGTCGAGGTTTTGGAAACACCATATATTTT; v_call: TRBV19; d_call: .; clone_size: .; j_call: TRBJ1-3
cdr3_aa: CASSPFLAGTNTGELFF; cdr3_nt: TGTGCCAGCAGTCCCTTCTTAGCGGGGACGAACACCGGGGAGCTGTTTTTT; v_call: TRBV27; d_call: TRBD2; clone_size: .; j_call: TRBJ2-2
cdr3_aa: CASSLSNQPQHF; cdr3_nt: TGTGCCAGCAGCCTAAGCAATCAGCCCCAGCATTTT; v_call: TRBV7-9; d_call: .; clone_size: .; j_call: TRBJ1-5
cdr3_aa: CASRRTGVVNTGELFF; cdr3_nt: TGTGCCAGCAGACGGACAGGGGTGGTGAACACCGGGGAGCTGTTTTTT; v_call: TRBV2; d_call: TRBD1; clone_size: .; j_call: TRBJ2-2
cdr3_aa: CASSYRDRLSYYGYTF; cdr3_nt: TGTGCCAGTAGTTACCGGGACAGACTATCGTACTATGGCTACACCTTC; v_call: TRBV19; d_call: TRBD1; clone_size: .; j_call: TRBJ1-2
cdr3_aa: CASSLVSGVGNEQYF; cdr3_nt: TGCGCCAGCAGCTTGGTGTCAGGGGTGGGGAACGAGCAGTACTTC; v_call: TRBV5-1; d_call: .; clone_size: .; j_call: TRBJ2-7
cdr3_aa: CASSQVSTGSPLHF; cdr3_nt: TGTGCCAGCAGCCAAGTATCGACAGGATCACCCCTCCACTTT; v_call: TRBV3-1/TRBV3-2; d_call: .; clone_size: few; j_call: TRBJ1-6